A single T cell receptor (beta chain) is shown here with its context. Its specificity is not known. The same CDR3 can be traced to other DNA sequences in this sample. Sequencing used immunoSEQ multiplex PCR; TCRdb keeps in-frame clones, though not all of them. The top ten hold 0.13% of the sample, which has millions of clones, around 95% seen once. This specimen comes from a study of shared clonotypes between healthy human individuals. Findings and caveats of the study: Sampling was confined to blood; repertoires within tissues likely differ.

The V gene lost 5 bases and the J gene lost 0 bases, with 10 bases spanning the gap. The CDR3 is 15 residues long. Germline-derived CDR1 and CDR2 are LNHDA and SQIVND (reference sequence). There were only Caucasian adults among the donors, and all lived in Nashville, Tennessee. The authors divided CD4+ cells into CD45RA+ naive and CD45RA-negative memory subsets. Material: naive CD4+ T cells sorted from blood. Subset: CD45RA+ positively selected. The receptor's source is a man younger than 35 in good health. The chain combines TRBV19 with TRBJ1-4; D might be TRBD1 (6 bases). CDR3 region: CASSPGQTTNEKLFF. The CDR3 nucleotides are TGTGCCAGTAGTCCTGGACAGACAACTAATGAAAAACTGTTTTTT.